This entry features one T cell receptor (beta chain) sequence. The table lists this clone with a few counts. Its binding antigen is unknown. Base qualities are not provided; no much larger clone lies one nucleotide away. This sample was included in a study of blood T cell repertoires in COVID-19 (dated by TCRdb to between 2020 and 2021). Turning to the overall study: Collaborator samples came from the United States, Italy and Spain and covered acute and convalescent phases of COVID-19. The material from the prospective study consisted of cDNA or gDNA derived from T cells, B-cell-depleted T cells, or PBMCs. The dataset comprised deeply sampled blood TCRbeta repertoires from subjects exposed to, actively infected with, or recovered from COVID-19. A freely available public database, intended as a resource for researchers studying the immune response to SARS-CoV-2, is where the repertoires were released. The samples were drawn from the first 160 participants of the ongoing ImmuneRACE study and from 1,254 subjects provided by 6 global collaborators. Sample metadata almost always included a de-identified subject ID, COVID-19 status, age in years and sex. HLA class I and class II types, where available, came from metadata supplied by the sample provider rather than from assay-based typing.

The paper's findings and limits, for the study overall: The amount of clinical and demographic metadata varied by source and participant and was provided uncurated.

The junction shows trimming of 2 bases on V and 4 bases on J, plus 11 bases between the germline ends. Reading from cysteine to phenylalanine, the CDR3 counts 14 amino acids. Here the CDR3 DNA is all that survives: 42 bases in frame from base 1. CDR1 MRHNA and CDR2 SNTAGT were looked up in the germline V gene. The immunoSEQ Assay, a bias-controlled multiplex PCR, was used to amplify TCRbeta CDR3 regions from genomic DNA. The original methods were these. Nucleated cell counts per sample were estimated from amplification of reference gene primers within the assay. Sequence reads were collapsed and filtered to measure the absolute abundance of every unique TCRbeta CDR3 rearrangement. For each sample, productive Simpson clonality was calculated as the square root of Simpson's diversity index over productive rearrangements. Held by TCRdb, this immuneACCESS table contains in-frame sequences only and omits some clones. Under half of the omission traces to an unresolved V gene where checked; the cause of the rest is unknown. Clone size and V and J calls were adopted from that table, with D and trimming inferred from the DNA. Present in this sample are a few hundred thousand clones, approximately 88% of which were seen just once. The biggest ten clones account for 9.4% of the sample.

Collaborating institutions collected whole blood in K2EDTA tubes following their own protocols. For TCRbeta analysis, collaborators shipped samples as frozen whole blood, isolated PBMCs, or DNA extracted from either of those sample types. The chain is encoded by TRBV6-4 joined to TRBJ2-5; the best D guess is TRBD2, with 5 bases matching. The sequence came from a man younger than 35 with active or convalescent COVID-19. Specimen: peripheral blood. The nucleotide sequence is TGTGCCAGCAGTGACGGGCCGGGGTCAGAGACCCAGTACTTC. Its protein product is CASSDGPGSETQYF.